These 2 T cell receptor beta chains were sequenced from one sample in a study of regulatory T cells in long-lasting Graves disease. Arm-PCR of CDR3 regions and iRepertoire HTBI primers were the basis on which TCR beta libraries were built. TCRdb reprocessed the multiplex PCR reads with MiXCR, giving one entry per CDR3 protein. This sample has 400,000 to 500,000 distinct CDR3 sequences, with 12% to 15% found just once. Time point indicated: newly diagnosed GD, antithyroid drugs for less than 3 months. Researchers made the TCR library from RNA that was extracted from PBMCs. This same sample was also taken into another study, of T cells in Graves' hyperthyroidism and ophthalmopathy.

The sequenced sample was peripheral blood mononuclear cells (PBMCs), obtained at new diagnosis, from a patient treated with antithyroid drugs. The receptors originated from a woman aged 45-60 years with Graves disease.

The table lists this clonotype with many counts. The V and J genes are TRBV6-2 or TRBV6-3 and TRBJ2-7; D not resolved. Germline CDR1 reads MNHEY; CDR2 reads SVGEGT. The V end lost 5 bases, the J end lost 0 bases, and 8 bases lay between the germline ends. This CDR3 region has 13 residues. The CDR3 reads CASSAHGSYEQYF. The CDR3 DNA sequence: TGTGCCAGCAGTGCCCACGGCTCCTACGAGCAGTACTTC.

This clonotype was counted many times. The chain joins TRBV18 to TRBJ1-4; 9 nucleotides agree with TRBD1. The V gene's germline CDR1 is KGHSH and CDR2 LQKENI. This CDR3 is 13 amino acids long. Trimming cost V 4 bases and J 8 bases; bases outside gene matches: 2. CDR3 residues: CASSRQGEEKLFF. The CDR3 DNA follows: TGTGCCAGCTCACGACAGGGGGAGGAAAAACTGTTTTTT.